Listed here are 14 T cell receptor beta chains from one sample, sequenced in a study of cytomegalovirus exposure and HLA in healthy donors. The PCR ran on 60 Vbeta and 13 Jbeta primers. This table comes from immunoSEQ multiplex PCR, and its TCRdb copy is limited to in-frame clones, with some not included. The sample consists of about 170,000 clones, around 76% of them appearing once. Sequenced material: PBMCs. Source of these receptors: a woman in her twenties or thirties in good health and CMV-seropositive.

V is TRBV4-1 and J is TRBJ1-2, with 7 bases that match TRBD1. Germline V gene sequence: CDR1 MGHRA, CDR2 YSYEKL. The ends lost 3 bases at V and 8 bases at J; junction bases unmatched: 12. This CDR3 comprises 15 residues. As DNA, the CDR3 is TGCGCCAGCAGCCACACGGCACAGGGGTTTGGGGGCTACACCTTC. This codes for CASSHTAQGFGGYTF.

V and J are TRBV4-1 and TRBJ1-1; a possible D gene is TRBD1 (5 bases). CDR3 length: 13 residues. Germline V gene lookup returns CDR1 MGHRA and CDR2 YSYEKL. Deletions cut 3 bases from V and 7 bases from J, with 12 bases between. As DNA, the CDR3 is TGCGCCAGCAGCCATGTTAGGGGAGGTGAAGCTTTCTTT. Protein product: CASSHVRGGEAFF.

The chain carries TRBV30 and TRBJ1-4; D is unclear. Germline V gives CDR1 GTSNPN, CDR2 SVGIG (reference sequence). V lost 2 bases and J 4 bases, leaving 11 bases between the germline ends. CDR3 length equals 14 residues. Here the CDR3 reads CAWSFGSVNEKLFF. For the CDR3, the DNA is TGTGCCTGGAGTTTTGGTTCGGTTAATGAAAAACTGTTTTTT.

The V call is TRBV5-4, the J call TRBJ1-2; D is unclear. The CDR3 runs to 15 residues. V was cut by 0 bases and J by 2 bases, with 11 bases left in between. Germline V gene sequence: CDR1 SGHNT, CDR2 YYREEE (reference sequence). The CDR3 DNA is TGTGCCAGCAGCTTGGCGGAACAGTTGAACTATGGCTACACCTTC. Protein sequence: CASSLAEQLNYGYTF.

The chain couples TRBV30 to TRBJ1-5; D is perhaps TRBD1 (6 bases). Trimming cost V 1 base and J 6 bases, with 22 bases left between them. CDR1 GTSNPN and CDR2 SVGIG come from the germline V gene (reference sequence). The CDR3 contains 17 residues. The CDR3, as DNA: TGTGCCTGGAGTGGCCCCGGGGGGGCGGATTTTGGTCAGCCCCAGCATTTT. It encodes CAWSGPGGADFGQPQHF.

The chain combines TRBV6-5 with TRBJ2-7, with 8 bases matching TRBD2. Germline V CDR1 and CDR2: MNHEY, SVGAGI. The J segment lost 6 bases and the V segment lost 0 bases, leaving 7 bases of the junction unmatched. The CDR3 extends over 15 amino acids. CDR3 nucleotide sequence: TGTGCCAGCAGTTACTCGTTCGGGGGGGCCTTCGAGCAGTACTTC. It yields the protein CASSYSFGGAFEQYF.

The rearrangement uses TRBV5-6 and TRBJ2-3; 7 bases are shared with TRBD1. CDR1 SGHDT and CDR2 YYEEEE come from the germline V gene. V dropped 4 bases and J dropped 5; count of bases not matched to a gene: 4. The CDR3 runs to 13 residues. The CDR3 DNA sequence: TGTGCCAGCAGCCGACAGGGTCAAGATACGCAGTATTTT. Its translation is CASSRQGQDTQYF.

This clone was observed a single time. This chain joins TRBV12-5 and TRBJ2-3; 11 bases are a match to TRBD2. This CDR3 spans 16 amino acids. Germline assignment: CDR1 LGHNT and CDR2 FRNRAP. The J segment lost 1 base and the V segment lost 2 bases, leaving 2 bases of the junction unmatched. This CDR3 is CASGLQGLAGTDTQYF. CDR3 nucleotide sequence: TGTGCTAGTGGTTTGCAGGGACTAGCGGGCACAGATACGCAGTATTTT.

The genes are TRBV7-9 and TRBJ1-4; the match to TRBD1 covers 7 bases. Trimming took 5 bases from V and 4 from J; bases not matched to a gene: 1. Germline loops: CDR1 SEHNR, CDR2 FQNEAQ (reference sequence). The CDR3 has 13 amino acids. CDR3 nucleotide sequence: TGTGCCAGCAGCCGGGACAGTAATGAAAAACTGTTTTTT. It encodes CASSRDSNEKLFF.

In this sample, this clone turned up a few times. This chain links TRBV7-2 with TRBJ2-7; D is possibly TRBD2 (6 bases). The CDR3 has 14 amino acids. Germline-derived CDR1 and CDR2 are SGHTA and FQGNSA. V lost 7 bases and J 3 bases, leaving 16 bases between the germline ends. CDR3 DNA: TGTGCCAGCACCTTGGGGACTCGATACTACGAGCAGTACTTC. The encoded protein is CASTLGTRYYEQYF.

The chain recombines TRBV9 with TRBJ2-3; D not resolved. The CDR3 is made up of 15 amino acids. Per germline, CDR1 SGDLS and CDR2 YYNGEE. V was clipped by 1 base and J by 0 bases, with 9 bases between them. The CDR3 here is CASSVIASSTDTQYF. The CDR3 bases are TGTGCCAGCAGCGTAATAGCCTCAAGCACAGATACGCAGTATTTT.

The V and J genes are TRBV9 and TRBJ2-2; 9 bases fit TRBD2. Germline CDR1 and CDR2: SGDLS and YYNGEE. The CDR3 spans 16 residues. Losses at the gene ends were 4 bases for V and 1 base for J; bases not matched to a gene: 5. In DNA form, the CDR3 reads TGTGCCAGCAGCCCATTAGCGGGGGTGAACACCGGGGAGCTGTTTTTT. Its protein is CASSPLAGVNTGELFF.

The chain has TRBV30 and TRBJ2-1; D is possibly TRBD1 (5 bases). The germline V gene has CDR1 GTSNPN and CDR2 SVGIG (reference sequence). V was shortened by 0 bases and J by 7 bases, with 13 bases between the two germline ends. The CDR3 has 14 amino acids. Here the CDR3 DNA reads TGTGCCTGGAGTGTACAGGTATTAGGGAATGAGCAGTTCTTC. Its translation: CAWSVQVLGNEQFF.

J is TRBJ2-7 and V is TRBV7-2, with D perhaps matching TRBD1 (6 bases). Trimming removed 4 bases at V and 8 bases at J, with 9 bases between. The germline gives CDR1 SGHTA, CDR2 FQGNSA. CDR3 size: 11 residues. CDR3 bases: TGTGCCAGCAGCTCAGGGGAAAAGCAGTACTTC. It encodes CASSSGEKQYF.